Listed here is a single T cell receptor beta chain. This clonotype was seen at least ten times. Its cognate antigen has yet to be identified. Base qualities are not recorded, but no much larger clone differs from it by a single base. This sample was sequenced with an Illumina HiSeq 2000. TCR beta chain libraries were generated through multiplex PCR amplification. High-throughput sequencing was used to analyze the amplified TCR beta chain products. TCRdb applied fastp at Q25 and MiXCR to the public reads, then kept only in-frame beta chains. Entries that share a CDR3 protein sequence are merged under the most common genes and DNA. The sample yields some 200,000 distinct CDR3 sequences; approximately 30% were counted once. Around 4.4% of the sample rests with the top ten. These data originate in a study of breast tumors, draining lymph nodes, adjacent tissues (dated by TCRdb to 2016 to 2017). For context, the study as a whole: In breast cancer patients, the study compared the TCR beta repertoires of tumor, adjacent nontumor tissue and axillary lymph nodes. In human breast cancer, the study set out to assess how tumor, surrounding tissue and draining lymph node repertoires relate to one another and whether T cells might be exchanged between them. Summary of the overall study and its limitations: Tumor and nontumor tissue repertoires were found to be significantly more similar in luminal-like than in basal-like breast cancer. The conclusion that tumor T cells originate in lymph nodes was framed as consistent with a hypothesis rather than directly demonstrated. The data were considered consistent with most tumor T cells being derived from the lymph node and subsequently expanding within tumor tissue. Tumors showed preferential V and J gene usage, and their T-cell repertoire diversity fell below that of lymph nodes yet above that of nontumor tissue.

Spanning cysteine to phenylalanine, the CDR3 consists of 15 amino acids. Left in the record is the CDR3 DNA by itself, 45 bases read in frame from the first base. CDR1 LGHNA and CDR2 YNFKEQ are derived from the germline V gene. V and J are trimmed by 2 bases and 7 bases, and the gene matches miss 8 bases of the junction. Lymph node samples were obtained from the axillary draining lymph nodes of breast cancer patients. Here the chain combines TRBV4-2 and TRBJ2-7; 10 nucleotides in the junction match TRBD2. The clonotype was recovered from a female donor with breast cancer. Some clones in this sample may be carry-over from other donors' samples. Sequenced: axillary lymph node tissue. The CDR3 amino acid sequence is: CASSQSGGGLGEQYF. The nucleotides read TGTGCCAGCAGCCAAAGCGGGGGGGGCCTGGGGGAGCAGTACTTC.